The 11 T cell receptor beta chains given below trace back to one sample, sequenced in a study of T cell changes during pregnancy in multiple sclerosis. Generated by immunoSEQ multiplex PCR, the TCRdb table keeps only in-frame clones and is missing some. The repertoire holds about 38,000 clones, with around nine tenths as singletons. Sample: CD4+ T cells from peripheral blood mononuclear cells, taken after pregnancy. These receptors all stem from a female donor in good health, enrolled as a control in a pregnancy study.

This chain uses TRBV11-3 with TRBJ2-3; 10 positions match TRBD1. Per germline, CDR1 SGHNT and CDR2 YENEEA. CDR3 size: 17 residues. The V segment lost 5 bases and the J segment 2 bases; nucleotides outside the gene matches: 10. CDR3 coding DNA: TGTGCCAGCAGCCCCAGACGGACAGGGGGGGCCACAGATACGCAGTATTTT. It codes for CASSPRRTGGATDTQYF.

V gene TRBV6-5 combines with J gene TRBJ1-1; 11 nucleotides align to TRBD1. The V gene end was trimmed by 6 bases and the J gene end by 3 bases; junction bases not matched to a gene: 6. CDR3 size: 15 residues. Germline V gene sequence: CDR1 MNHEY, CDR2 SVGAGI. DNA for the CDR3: TGTGCCAGCAGAGGACAGGGGGCGGGTTACACTGAAGCTTTCTTT. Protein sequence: CASRGQGAGYTEAFF.

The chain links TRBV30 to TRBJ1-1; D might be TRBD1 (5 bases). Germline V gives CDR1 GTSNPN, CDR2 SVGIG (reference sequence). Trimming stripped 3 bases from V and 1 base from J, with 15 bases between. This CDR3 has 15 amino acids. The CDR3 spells CAWRSVGRANTEAFF. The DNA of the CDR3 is TGTGCCTGGAGGTCCGTGGGCAGGGCGAACACTGAAGCTTTCTTT.

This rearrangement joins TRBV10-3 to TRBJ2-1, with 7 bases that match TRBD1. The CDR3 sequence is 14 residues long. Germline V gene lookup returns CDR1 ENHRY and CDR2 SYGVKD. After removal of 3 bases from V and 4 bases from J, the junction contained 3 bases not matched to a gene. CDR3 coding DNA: TGTGCCATCAGTGAAGGGACAGCGTACAATGAGCAGTTCTTC. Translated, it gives CAISEGTAYNEQFF.

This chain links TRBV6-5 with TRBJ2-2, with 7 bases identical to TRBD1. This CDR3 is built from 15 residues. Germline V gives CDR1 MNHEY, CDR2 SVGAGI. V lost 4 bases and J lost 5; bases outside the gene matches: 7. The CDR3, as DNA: TGTGCCAGCAGTTCAAACAGGGGATGGACCGGGGAGCTGTTTTTT. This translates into CASSSNRGWTGELFF.

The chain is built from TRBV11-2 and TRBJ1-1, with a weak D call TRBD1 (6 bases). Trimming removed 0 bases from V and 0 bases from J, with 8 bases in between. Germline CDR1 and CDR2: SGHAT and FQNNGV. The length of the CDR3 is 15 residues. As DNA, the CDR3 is TGTGCCAGCAGCTTAGATGCAGGGGTGAACACTGAAGCTTTCTTT. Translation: CASSLDAGVNTEAFF.

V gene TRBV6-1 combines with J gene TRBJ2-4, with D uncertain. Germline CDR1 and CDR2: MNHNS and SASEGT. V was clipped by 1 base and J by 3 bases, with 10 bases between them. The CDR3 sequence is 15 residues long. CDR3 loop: CASSEVWAGKNIQYF. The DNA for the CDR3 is TGTGCCAGCAGTGAAGTCTGGGCCGGCAAAAACATTCAGTACTTC.

DNA of the CDR3: TGTGCCAGAAGCTGCGGGGACTCATCCACAGATACGCAGTATTTT. It translates to CARSCGDSSTDTQYF. The chain recombines TRBV5-3 with TRBJ2-3, with a possible D match to TRBD2 (6 bases). TRBV5-3 carries the ORF label, with uncertain function. V lost 3 bases and J lost 2, with 13 bases in between. This CDR3 spans 15 amino acids.

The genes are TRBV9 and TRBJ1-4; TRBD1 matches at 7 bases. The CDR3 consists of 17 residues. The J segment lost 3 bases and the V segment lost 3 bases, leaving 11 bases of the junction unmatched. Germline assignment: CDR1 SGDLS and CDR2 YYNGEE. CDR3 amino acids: CASSARQGMSPNEKLFF. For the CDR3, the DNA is TGTGCCAGCAGCGCCCGACAGGGAATGTCGCCTAATGAAAAACTGTTTTTT.

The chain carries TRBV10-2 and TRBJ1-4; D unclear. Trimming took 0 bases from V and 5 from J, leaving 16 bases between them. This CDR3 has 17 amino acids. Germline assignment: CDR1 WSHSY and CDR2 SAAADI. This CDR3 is CASSESETGRLNEKLFF. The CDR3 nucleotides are TGCGCCAGCAGTGAGTCTGAAACTGGGCGACTAAATGAAAAACTGTTTTTT.

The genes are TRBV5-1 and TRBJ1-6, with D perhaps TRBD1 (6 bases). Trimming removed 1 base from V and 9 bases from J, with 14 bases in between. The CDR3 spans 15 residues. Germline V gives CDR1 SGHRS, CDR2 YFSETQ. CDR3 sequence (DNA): TGCGCCAGCAGCTTGAGTTCGGGGGGCAGTTCACCCCTCCACTTT. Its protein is CASSLSSGGSSPLHF.